The 6 T cell receptor beta chains presented below share a single source sample, sequenced in a study of shared clonotypes between healthy human individuals. Clones were sequenced by immunoSEQ multiplex PCR, and TCRdb holds only the in-frame ones, with some missing. The sample records some 480,000 clones, roughly 85% being singletons. The sequenced sample was PBMCs. Receptors were obtained from a woman between 40 and 55 years old in good health. Some clones in this sample may be carry-over from other donors' samples.

The chain joins TRBV30 to TRBJ2-3; D possibly corresponds to TRBD2 (7 bases). The CDR3 length is 15 residues. Between the trimmed V and J ends, which lost 5 bases and 0 bases, there was a span of 15 bases. The germline V gene encodes CDR1 GTSNPN and CDR2 SVGIG (reference sequence). In nucleotides, the CDR3 is TGTGCCTGGGGGGGGGCTAGCCATAGCACAGATACGCAGTATTTT. This sequence encodes CAWGGASHSTDTQYF.

In its sample, this clone was seen a few times. The V call is TRBV28, the J call TRBJ2-3, with D possibly being TRBD2 (5 bases). This CDR3 has 15 amino acids. Looked up from germline, CDR1 is MDHEN and CDR2 is SYDVKM. Between the trimmed V and J ends, which lost 3 bases and 0 bases, there was a span of 10 bases. CDR3 amino acids: CASSLGRDSTDTQYF. The CDR3, as DNA: TGTGCCAGCAGTTTGGGTCGGGATAGCACAGATACGCAGTATTTT.

The chain employs TRBV29-1 and TRBJ2-2; the match to TRBD2 covers 10 bases. Germline V CDR1 and CDR2: SQVTM, ANQGSEA. V lost 7 bases and J lost 2; bases outside the gene matches: 4. The length of the CDR3 is 14 residues. CDR3 bases: TGCAGCGCAAGCGGGAGGGCCAACACCGGGGAGCTGTTTTTT. Protein sequence: CSASGRANTGELFF.

This clone was seen at least ten times. The J gene is TRBJ2-1, the V gene TRBV9, with 9 bases aligning to TRBD1. J was trimmed by 7 bases and V by 2 bases; bases with no gene match: 7. Germline CDR1 and CDR2: SGDLS and YYNGEE. The CDR3 is 15 amino acids. The CDR3 sequence: CASSVGTGSGNEQFF. The CDR3 region has the DNA TGTGCCAGCAGCGTCGGGACAGGGTCTGGGAATGAGCAGTTCTTC.

The V gene is TRBV9, the J gene TRBJ2-2; 8 bases align to TRBD1. Germline CDR1 SGDLS, CDR2 YYNGEE. J gave up 5 bases and V 7 bases, and 16 bases lay outside the gene matches. The CDR3 spans 17 residues. This chain's CDR3 is CASGEDRVAGRTGELFF. The CDR3 DNA reads TGTGCCAGCGGGGAGGACAGGGTGGCGGGTCGGACCGGGGAGCTGTTTTTT.

The genes are TRBV28 and TRBJ2-5; D is possibly TRBD1 (6 bases). Between the trimmed V and J ends, which lost 4 bases and 5 bases, there was a span of 11 bases. Germline V gene sequence: CDR1 MDHEN, CDR2 SYDVKM. CDR3 size: 13 residues. The CDR3 DNA is TGTGCCAGCAGTTCCACAGGGTCTGAGACCCAGTACTTC. Translated: CASSSTGSETQYF. Full variable domain (remainder filled in from reference TRBV28 and TRBJ2-5): DVKVTQSSRYLVKRTGEKVFLECVQDMDHENMFWYRQDPGLGLRLIYFSYDVKMKEKGDIPEGYSVSREKKERFSLILESASTNQTSMYLCASSSTGSETQYFGPGTRLLVL.